The entry that follows covers one T cell receptor (beta chain) sequence. Its antigen is undetermined. Flow cytometry was used to check the purity of CD4+ and CD8+ cells, which had been isolated by positive magnetic bead selection. Germline CDR1 reads SSHAT; CDR2 reads FNYEAQ (reference sequence). Trimming cost V 3 bases and J 2 bases, with 7 bases left between them. The CDR3 sequence is 14 residues long. The sample comes from a study of somatic mutations in cytotoxic T cells in rheumatoid arthritis. Clones were sequenced by immunoSEQ multiplex PCR, and TCRdb holds only the in-frame ones, with some missing. The sample includes about 7,100 clones, around 80% of them seen just once. Study-wide results and caveats: What antigens the expanded CD8+ clones targeted remained unknown. Statistically, CD8+ T-cell clonality was not significantly distinct between individuals with rheumatoid arthritis and age-matched healthy controls.

Sequences were obtained from CD8+ T cells sorted from blood. The V gene is TRBV7-7, the J gene TRBJ2-2; unclear D gene. The sequence came from an adult with rheumatoid arthritis. The CDR3 loop is CASSFDRNTGELFF. The CDR3 region has the DNA TGTGCCAGCAGCTTCGACCGCAACACCGGGGAGCTGTTTTTT. Variable domain in full (rest from reference TRBV7-7 and TRBJ2-2): GAGVSQSPRYKVTKRGQDVTLRCDPISSHATLYWYQQALGQGPEFLTYFNYEAQPDKSGLPSDRFSAERPEGSISTLTIQRTEQRDSAMYRCASSFDRNTGELFFGEGSRLTVL.